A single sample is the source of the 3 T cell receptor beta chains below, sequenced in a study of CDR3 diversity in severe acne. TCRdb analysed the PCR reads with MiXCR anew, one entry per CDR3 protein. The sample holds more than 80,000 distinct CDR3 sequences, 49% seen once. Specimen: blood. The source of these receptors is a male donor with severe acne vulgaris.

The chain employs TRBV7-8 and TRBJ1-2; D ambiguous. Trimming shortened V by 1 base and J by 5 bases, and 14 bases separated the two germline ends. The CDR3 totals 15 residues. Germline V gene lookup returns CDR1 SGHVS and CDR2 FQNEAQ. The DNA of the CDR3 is TGTGCCAGCAGCTTAGGACGACTCCTGGGGTATGGCTACACCTTC. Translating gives CASSLGRLLGYGYTF.

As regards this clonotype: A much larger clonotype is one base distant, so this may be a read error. The CDR3 DNA sequence: TGTGCCAGCAGTCCCGGACAGGGAACACACACAGATATGCAGTATTTT. Its protein product is CASSPGQGTHTDMQYF. The chain links TRBV6-4 to TRBJ2-3; 8 bases are a match to TRBD1. This CDR3 contains 16 residues. Germline V gene lookup returns CDR1 MRHNA and CDR2 SNTAGT.

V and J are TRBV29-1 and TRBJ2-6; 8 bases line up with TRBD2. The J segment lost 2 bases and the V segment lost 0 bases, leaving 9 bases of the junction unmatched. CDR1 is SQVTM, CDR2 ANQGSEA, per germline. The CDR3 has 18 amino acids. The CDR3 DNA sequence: TGCAGCGTTGAAGATCTCCCGGGGGGGAGGCCTGGGGCCAACGTCCTGACTTTC. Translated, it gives CSVEDLPGGRPGANVLTF.